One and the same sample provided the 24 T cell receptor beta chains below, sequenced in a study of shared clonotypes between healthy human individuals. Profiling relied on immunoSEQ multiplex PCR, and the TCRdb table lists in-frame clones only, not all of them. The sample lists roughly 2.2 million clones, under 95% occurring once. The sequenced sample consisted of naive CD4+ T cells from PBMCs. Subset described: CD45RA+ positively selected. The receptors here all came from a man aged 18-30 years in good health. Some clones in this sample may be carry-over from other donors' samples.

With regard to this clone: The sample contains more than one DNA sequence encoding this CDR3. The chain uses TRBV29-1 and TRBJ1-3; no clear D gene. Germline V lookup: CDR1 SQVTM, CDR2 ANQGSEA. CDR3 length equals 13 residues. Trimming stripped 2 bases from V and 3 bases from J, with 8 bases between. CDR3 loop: CSVEKGSGNTIYF. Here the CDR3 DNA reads TGCAGCGTTGAAAAAGGGAGTGGAAACACCATATATTTT.

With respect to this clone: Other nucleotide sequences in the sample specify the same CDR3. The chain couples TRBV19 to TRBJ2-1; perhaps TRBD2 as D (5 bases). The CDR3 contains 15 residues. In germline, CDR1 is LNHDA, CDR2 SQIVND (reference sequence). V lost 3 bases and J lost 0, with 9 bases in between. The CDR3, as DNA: TGTGCCAGTAGTATCGACCGGGGCTCCTACAATGAGCAGTTCTTC. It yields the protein CASSIDRGSYNEQFF.

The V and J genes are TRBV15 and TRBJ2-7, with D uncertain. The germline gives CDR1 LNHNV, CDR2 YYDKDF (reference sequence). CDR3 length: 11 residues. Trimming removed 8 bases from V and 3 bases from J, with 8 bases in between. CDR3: CATSPGYEQYF. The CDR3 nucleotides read TGTGCCACCTCCCCTGGCTACGAGCAGTACTTC. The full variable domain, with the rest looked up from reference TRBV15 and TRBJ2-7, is DAMVIQNPRYQVTQFGKPVTLSCSQTLNHNVMYWYQQKSSQAPKLLFHYYDKDFNNEADTPDNFQSRRPNTSFCFLDIRSPGLGDTAMYLCATSPGYEQYFGPGTRLTVT.

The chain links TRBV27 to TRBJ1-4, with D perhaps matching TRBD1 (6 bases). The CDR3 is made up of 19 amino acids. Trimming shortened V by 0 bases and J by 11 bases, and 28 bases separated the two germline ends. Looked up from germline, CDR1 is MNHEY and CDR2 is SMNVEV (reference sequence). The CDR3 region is CASSLSPQSDQGNAGKLFF. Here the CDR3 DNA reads TGTGCCAGCAGTTTATCCCCCCAGTCCGACCAGGGGAACGCGGGGAAACTGTTTTTT.

The CDR3 loop reads CASSLEGWVETQYF. The CDR3 DNA reads TGCGCCAGCAGCTTGGAGGGGTGGGTAGAGACCCAGTACTTC. V and J are TRBV5-1 and TRBJ2-5; D is perhaps TRBD1 (5 bases). Germline assignment: CDR1 SGHRS and CDR2 YFSETQ. V lost 0 bases and J lost 4, with 10 bases in between. The CDR3 runs to 14 residues.

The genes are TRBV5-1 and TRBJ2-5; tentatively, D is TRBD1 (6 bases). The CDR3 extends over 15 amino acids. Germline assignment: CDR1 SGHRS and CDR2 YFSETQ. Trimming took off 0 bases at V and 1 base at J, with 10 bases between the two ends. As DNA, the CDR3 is TGCGCCAGCAGCTTGGCCCAGGGGATCCAAGAGACCCAGTACTTC. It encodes CASSLAQGIQETQYF.

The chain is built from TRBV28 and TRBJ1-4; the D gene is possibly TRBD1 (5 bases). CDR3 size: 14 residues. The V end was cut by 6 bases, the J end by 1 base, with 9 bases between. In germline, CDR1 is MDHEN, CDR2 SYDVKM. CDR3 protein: CASRSGVTNEKLFF. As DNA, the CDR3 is TGTGCCAGCAGGTCGGGGGTAACTAATGAAAAACTGTTTTTT.

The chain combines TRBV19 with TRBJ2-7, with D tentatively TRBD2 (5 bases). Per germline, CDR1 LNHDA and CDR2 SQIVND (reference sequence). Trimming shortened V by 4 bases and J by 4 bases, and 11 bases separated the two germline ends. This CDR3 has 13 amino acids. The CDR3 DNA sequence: TGTGCCAGTAGTAGTGAGGGTAGGTACGAGCAGTACTTC. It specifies CASSSEGRYEQYF.

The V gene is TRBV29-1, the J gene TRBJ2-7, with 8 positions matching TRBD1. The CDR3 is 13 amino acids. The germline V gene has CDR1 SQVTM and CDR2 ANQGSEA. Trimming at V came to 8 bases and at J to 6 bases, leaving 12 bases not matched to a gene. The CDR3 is CSYRQGTYPEQYF. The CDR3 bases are TGCAGCTACAGACAGGGGACCTACCCCGAGCAGTACTTC.

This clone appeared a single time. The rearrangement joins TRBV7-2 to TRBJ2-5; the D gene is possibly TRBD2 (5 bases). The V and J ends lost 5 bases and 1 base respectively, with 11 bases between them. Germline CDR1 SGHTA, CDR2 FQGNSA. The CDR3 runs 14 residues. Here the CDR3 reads CASSPSLVQETQYF. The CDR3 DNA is TGTGCCAGCAGCCCATCACTAGTCCAAGAGACCCAGTACTTC.

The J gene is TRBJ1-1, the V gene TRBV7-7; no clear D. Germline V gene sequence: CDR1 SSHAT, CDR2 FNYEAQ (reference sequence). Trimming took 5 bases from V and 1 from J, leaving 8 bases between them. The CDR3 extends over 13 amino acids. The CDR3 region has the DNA TGTGCCAGCAGCCTACACAAGAACACTGAAGCTTTCTTT. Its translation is CASSLHKNTEAFF.

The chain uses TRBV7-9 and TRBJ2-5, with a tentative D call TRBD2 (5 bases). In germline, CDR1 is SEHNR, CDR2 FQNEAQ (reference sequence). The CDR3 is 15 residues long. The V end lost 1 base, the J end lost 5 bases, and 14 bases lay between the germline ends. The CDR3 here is CASSLDLPPGETQYF. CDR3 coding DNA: TGTGCCAGCAGCTTAGACCTCCCGCCGGGGGAGACCCAGTACTTC.

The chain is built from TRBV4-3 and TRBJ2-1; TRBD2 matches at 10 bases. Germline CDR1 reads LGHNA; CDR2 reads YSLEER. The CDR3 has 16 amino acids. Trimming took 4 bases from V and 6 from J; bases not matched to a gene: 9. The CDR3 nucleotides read TGCGCCAGCAGCCGGACCCTAGCGGGAGCCGGCAATGAGCAGTTCTTC. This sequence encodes CASSRTLAGAGNEQFF.

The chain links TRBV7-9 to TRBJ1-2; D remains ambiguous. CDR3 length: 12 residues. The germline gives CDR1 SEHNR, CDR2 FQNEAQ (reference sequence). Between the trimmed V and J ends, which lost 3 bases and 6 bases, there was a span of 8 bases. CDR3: CASSFGLDGYTF. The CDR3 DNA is TGTGCCAGCAGCTTTGGGCTCGATGGCTACACCTTC.

The CDR3 DNA follows: TGCGCCAGCAGCACCGGACAGTGGAGCACAGATACGCAGTATTTT. Its translation: CASSTGQWSTDTQYF. This chain joins TRBV5-1 and TRBJ2-3; maybe TRBD1 (6 bases). CDR3 length: 15 residues. The germline gives CDR1 SGHRS, CDR2 YFSETQ. V was trimmed by 4 bases and J by 0 bases, leaving 12 bases between them.

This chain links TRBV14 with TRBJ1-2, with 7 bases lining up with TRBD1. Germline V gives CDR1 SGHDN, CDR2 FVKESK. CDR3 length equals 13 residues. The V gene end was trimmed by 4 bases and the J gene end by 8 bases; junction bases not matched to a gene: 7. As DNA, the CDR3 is TGTGCCAGCAGCCTGGAACAGGGGTGGGGCTACACCTTC. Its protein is CASSLEQGWGYTF.

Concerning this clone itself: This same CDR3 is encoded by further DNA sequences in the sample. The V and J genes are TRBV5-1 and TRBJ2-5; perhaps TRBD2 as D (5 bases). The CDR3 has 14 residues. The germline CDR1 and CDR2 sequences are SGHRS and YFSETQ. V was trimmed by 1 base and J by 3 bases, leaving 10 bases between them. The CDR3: CASSLSGVEETQYF. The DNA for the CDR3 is TGCGCCAGCAGCTTGTCCGGGGTAGAAGAGACCCAGTACTTC.

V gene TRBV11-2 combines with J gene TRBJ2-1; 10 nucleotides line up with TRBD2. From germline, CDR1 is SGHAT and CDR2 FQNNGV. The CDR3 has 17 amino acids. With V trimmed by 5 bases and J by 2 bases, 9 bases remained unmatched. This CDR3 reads CASSPRTSGSAYNEQFF. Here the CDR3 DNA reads TGTGCCAGCAGCCCCCGGACTAGCGGTTCGGCCTACAATGAGCAGTTCTTC. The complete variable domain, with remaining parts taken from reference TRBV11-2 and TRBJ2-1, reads EAGVAQSPRYKIIEKRQSVAFWCNPISGHATLYWYQQILGQGPKLLIQFQNNGVVDDSQLPKDRFSAERLKGVDSTLKIQPAKLEDSAVYLCASSPRTSGSAYNEQFFGPGTRLTVL.

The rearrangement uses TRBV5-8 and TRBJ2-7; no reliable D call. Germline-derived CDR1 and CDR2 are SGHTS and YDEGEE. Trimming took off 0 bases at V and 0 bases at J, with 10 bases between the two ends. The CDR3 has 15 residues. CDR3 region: CASSLGNGVSYEQYF. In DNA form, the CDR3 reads TGTGCCAGCAGCTTGGGAAATGGGGTCTCCTACGAGCAGTACTTC. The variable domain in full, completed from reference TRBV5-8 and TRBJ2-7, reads EAGVTQSPTHLIKTRGQQATLRCSPISGHTSVYWYQQALGLGLQFLLWYDEGEERNRGNFPPRFSGRQFPNYSSELNVNALELEDSALYLCASSLGNGVSYEQYFGPGTRLTVT.

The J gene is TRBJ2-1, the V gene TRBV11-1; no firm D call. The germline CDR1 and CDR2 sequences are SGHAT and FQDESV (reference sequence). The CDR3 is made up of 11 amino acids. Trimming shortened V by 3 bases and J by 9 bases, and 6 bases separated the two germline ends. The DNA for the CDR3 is TGTGCCAGCAGCTTCGGTTTTGAGCAGTTCTTC. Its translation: CASSFGFEQFF.

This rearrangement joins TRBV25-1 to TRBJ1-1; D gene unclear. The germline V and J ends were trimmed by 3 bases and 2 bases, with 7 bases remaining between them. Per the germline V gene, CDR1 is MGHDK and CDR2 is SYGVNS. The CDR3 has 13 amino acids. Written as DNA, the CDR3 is TGTGCCAGCAGTGACAGAATTAACACTGAAGCTTTCTTT. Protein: CASSDRINTEAFF.

CDR3 in amino acids: CAWRDRGITGELFF. In nucleotides, the CDR3 is TGTGCCTGGAGGGACAGGGGAATCACCGGGGAGCTGTTTTTT. This rearrangement joins TRBV30 to TRBJ2-2; TRBD1 aligns across 9 bases. This CDR3 region has 14 residues. The germline V gene encodes CDR1 GTSNPN and CDR2 SVGIG (reference sequence). After removal of 3 bases from V and 4 bases from J, the junction contained 3 bases not matched to a gene.

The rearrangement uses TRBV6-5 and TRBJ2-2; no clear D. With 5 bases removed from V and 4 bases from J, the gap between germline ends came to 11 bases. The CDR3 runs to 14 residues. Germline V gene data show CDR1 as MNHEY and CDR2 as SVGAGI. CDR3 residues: CASSTPDATGELFF. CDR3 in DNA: TGTGCCAGCAGTACCCCAGACGCCACCGGGGAGCTGTTTTTT.

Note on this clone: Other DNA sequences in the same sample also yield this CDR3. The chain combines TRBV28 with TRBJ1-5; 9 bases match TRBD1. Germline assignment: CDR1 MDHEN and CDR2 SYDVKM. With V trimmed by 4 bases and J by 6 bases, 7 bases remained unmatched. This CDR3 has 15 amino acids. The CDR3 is CASSSLTGGGQPQHF. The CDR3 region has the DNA TGTGCCAGCAGTTCCCTCACAGGGGGCGGTCAGCCCCAGCATTTT. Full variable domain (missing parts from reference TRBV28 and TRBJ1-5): DVKVTQSSRYLVKRTGEKVFLECVQDMDHENMFWYRQDPGLGLRLIYFSYDVKMKEKGDIPEGYSVSREKKERFSLILESASTNQTSMYLCASSSLTGGGQPQHFGDGTRLSIL.